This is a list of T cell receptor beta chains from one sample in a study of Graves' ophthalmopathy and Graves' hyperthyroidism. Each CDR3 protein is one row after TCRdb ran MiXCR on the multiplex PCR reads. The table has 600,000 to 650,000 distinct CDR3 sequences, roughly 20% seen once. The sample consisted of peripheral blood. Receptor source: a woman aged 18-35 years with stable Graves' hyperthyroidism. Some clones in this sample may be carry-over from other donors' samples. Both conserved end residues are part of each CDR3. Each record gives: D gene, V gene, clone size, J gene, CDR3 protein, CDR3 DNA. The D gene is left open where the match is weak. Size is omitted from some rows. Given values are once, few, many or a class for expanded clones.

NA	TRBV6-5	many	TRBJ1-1	CASSYSVVTEAFF	TGTGCCAGCAGTTACTCTGTAGTCACTGAAGCTTTCTTT
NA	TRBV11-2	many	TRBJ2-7	CASSARDGGYEQYF	TGTGCCAGCAGCGCAAGGGACGGAGGCTACGAGCAGTACTTC
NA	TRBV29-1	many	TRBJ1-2	CSVEWVLGHGYTF	TGCAGCGTTGAATGGGTGCTGGGGCATGGCTACACCTTC
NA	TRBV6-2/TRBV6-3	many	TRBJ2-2	CASSYGRISTGELFF	TGTGCCAGCAGTTACGGGAGGATATCCACCGGGGAGCTGTTTTTT
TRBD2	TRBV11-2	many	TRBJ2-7	CASRGPGLAGDYEQYF	TGTGCCAGCAGGGGACCGGGACTAGCGGGGGACTACGAGCAGTACTTC
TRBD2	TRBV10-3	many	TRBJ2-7	CAIRGSREAYEQYF	TGTGCCATCAGGGGGTCGCGGGAGGCCTACGAGCAGTACTTC
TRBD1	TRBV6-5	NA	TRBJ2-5	CASSYYGQGIRETQYF	TGTGCCAGCAGTTACTATGGACAGGGAATACGAGAGACCCAGTACTTC
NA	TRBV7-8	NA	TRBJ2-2	CASTRGRGDSVTGELFF	TGTGCCAGCACCCGAGGGAGGGGGGATTCCGTAACCGGGGAGCTGTTTTTT
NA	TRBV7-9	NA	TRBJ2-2	CASSAPTHTGELFF	TGTGCCAGCAGCGCCCCCACGCACACCGGGGAGCTGTTTTTT
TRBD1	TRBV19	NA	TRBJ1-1	CASSDMDRGPNTEAFF	TGTGCCAGTAGTGACATGGACAGGGGGCCAAACACTGAAGCTTTCTTT
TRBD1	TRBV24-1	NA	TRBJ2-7	CATSDGSGTGLDEQYF	TGTGCCACCAGTGACGGATCCGGGACAGGCTTGGACGAGCAGTACTTC
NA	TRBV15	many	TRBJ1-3	CATSRDPDRPSGNTIYF	TGTGCCACCAGCAGAGATCCCGACAGGCCCTCTGGAAACACCATATATTTT
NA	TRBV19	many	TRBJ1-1	CASSVQGGGTEAFF	TGTGCCAGTAGTGTACAGGGAGGAGGCACTGAAGCTTTCTTT
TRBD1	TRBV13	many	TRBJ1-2	CASSLTGALGYTF	TGTGCCAGCAGCTTAACAGGGGCACTCGGCTACACCTTC
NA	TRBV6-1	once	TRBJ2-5	CASGTLGNQETQYF	TGTGCCAGCGGTACGCTGGGTAATCAAGAGACCCAGTACTTC
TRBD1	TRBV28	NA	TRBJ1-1	CASRKPGQGAEAFF	TGTGCCAGCAGGAAACCGGGACAGGGGGCTGAAGCTTTCTTT
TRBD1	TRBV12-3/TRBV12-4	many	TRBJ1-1	CASSLGRTGVTEAFF	TGTGCCAGCAGTTTGGGCCGGACAGGGGTGACTGAAGCTTTCTTT
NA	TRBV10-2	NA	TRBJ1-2	CASSPGDLYGYTF	TGCGCCAGCAGCCCCGGAGATCTCTATGGCTACACCTTC
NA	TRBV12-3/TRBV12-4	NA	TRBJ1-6	CASSFRARVSNSPLHF	TGTGCCAGCAGTTTCCGGGCACGGGTATCAAATTCACCCCTCCACTTT
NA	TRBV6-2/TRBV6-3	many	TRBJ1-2	CASSRRLNYGYTF	TGTGCCAGCAGCCGTAGGCTTAACTATGGCTACACCTTC
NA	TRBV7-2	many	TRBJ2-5	CASSLGGDLETQYF	TGTGCCAGCAGCTTAGGGGGGGACCTTGAGACCCAGTACTTC
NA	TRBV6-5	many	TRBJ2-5	CASSYRPGSQETQYF	TGTGCCAGCAGTTACCGCCCAGGGTCCCAAGAGACCCAGTACTTC
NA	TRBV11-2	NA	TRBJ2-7	CASSQLVTPREQYF	TGTGCCAGCAGCCAACTAGTTACGCCGCGGGAGCAGTACTTC
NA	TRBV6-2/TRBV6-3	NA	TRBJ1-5	CASSPQIDQPQHF	TGTGCCAGCAGCCCACAGATAGATCAGCCCCAGCATTTT
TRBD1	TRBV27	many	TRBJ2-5	CASSLSLDRGRETQYF	TGTGCCAGCAGTTTATCGTTGGACAGGGGGCGAGAGACCCAGTACTTC
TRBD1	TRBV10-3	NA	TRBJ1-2	CAISERTGTGNGYTF	TGTGCCATCAGTGAGAGGACCGGGACAGGGAATGGCTACACCTTC
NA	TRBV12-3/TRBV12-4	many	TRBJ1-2	CASSFEWTNYGYTF	TGTGCCAGCAGTTTTGAATGGACTAACTATGGCTACACCTTC
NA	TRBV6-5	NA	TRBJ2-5	CASSSTRSVTQETQYF	TGTGCCAGCAGTTCCACCCGCAGTGTAACCCAAGAGACCCAGTACTTC